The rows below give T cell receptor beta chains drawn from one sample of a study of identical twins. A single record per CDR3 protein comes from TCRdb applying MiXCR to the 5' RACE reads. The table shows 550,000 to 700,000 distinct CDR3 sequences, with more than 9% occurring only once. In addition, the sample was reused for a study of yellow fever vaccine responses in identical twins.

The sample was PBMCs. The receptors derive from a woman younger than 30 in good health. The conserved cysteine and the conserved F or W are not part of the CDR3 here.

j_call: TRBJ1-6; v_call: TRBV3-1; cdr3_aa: ASSQGVGSPLH
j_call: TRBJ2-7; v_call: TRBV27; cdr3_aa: ASSLLGREQY
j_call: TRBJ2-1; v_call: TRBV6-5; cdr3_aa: ASSTLRGSSYNEQF
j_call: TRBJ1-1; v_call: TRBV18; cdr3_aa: ASSPGDRPNTEAF
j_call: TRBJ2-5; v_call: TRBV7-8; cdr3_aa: ASSRGGGPSKTQY
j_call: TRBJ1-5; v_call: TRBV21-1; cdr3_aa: ARKTPAGCNQPQH
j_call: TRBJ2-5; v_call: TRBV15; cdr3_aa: ATSRSGTSGRFRQETQY
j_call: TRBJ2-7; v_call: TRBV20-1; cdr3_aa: SARSGSTYEQY
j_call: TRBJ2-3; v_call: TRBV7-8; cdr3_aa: ASSLAGSGVADTQY
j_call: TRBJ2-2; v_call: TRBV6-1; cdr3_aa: ASRTGQVDTGELF
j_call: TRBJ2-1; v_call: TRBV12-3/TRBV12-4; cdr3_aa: ASGRLENNEQF
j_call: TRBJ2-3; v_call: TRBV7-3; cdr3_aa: ASSLDLWDTQY
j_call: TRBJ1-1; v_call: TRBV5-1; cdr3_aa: ASSPSDRPKAF
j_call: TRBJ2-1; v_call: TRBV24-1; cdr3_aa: ATSPGHSRDEQF
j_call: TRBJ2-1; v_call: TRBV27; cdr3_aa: ASSHLPGLLYNEQF
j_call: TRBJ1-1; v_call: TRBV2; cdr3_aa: ASRPTGMGAEAF